The table lists the clone carrying this TCR beta chain with a few counts. The antigen is unknown. This sample is drawn from a study of T cell repertoires in cytomegalovirus infection. Across the study: Public TCR beta signatures provided an indication of both CMV infection and a matching HLA type. Study-level results: HLA-C-restricted CMV-specific TCR beta clonotypes prevailed in the ex vivo response. Adding up the frequency of public TCR beta families identified people who carried CMV plus the relevant HLA.

TCRdb fed the reads into MiXCR, producing one record per CDR3 protein. The sample has hundreds of thousands of distinct CDR3 sequences; 20% to 25% are singletons. Germline CDR1 and CDR2: SNHLY and FYNNEI. V was clipped by 7 bases and J by 2 bases, with 11 bases between them. CDR3 length: 14 amino acids. This TCR derives from a human donor in good health (CMV status not recorded). Some clones in this sample may be carry-over from other donors' samples. The chain couples TRBV2 to TRBJ2-2, with a possible D match to TRBD2 (5 bases). The sequencing input was CD8+ T cells from PBMCs. The CDR3 loop is CASKFGNNTGELFF. CDR3 nucleotide sequence: TGTGCCAGCAAATTCGGGAATAACACCGGGGAGCTGTTTTTT.